Given below is one T cell receptor beta chain in context. No antigen is known for it. Primers: 60 V beta forward and 13 J beta reverse. The method was immunoSEQ multiplex PCR; TCRdb's version includes in-frame clones alone and lacks a portion of them. Here the sample spans about 91,000 clones, about 81% being singletons. Time point described: after dendritic cell vaccination, including at tumor progression/relapse. Patients had residual fresh-frozen tumor tissue and more than two years of survival data. The data stem from a study of glioma-infiltrating T cells after dendritic cell vaccination. Background on the study: The vaccine used monocyte-derived dendritic cells pulsed overnight with autologous tumor lysate.

V was cut by 3 bases and J by 2 bases, with 10 bases left in between. In germline, CDR1 is SGDLS, CDR2 YYNGEE. The CDR3 length is 14 residues. Findings of the study overall: Few patients contributed both blood and tumor specimens.

The receptor's source is a human donor with glioblastoma. The sample was blood, taken after dendritic cell vaccination. This chain links TRBV9 with TRBJ2-3, with D hard to call. For the CDR3, the DNA is TGTGCCAGCAGCGGACTGAGCCTCACAGATACGCAGTATTTT. Residues: CASSGLSLTDTQYF.